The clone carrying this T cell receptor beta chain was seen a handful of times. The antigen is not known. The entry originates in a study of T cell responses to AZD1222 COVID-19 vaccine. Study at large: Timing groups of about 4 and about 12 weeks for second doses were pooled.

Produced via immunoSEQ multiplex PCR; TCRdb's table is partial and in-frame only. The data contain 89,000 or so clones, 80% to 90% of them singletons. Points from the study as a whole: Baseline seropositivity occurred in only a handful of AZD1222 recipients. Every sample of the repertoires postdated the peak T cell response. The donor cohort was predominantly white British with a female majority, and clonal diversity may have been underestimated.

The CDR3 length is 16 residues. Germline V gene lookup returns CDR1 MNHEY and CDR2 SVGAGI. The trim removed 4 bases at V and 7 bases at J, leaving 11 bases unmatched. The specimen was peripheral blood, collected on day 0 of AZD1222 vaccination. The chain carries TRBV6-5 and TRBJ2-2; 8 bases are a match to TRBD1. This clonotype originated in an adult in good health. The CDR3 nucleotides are TGTGCCAGCAGTTCGCCCGGGACAGGTCAGCACGGGGAGCTGTTTTTT. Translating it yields CASSSPGTGQHGELFF.